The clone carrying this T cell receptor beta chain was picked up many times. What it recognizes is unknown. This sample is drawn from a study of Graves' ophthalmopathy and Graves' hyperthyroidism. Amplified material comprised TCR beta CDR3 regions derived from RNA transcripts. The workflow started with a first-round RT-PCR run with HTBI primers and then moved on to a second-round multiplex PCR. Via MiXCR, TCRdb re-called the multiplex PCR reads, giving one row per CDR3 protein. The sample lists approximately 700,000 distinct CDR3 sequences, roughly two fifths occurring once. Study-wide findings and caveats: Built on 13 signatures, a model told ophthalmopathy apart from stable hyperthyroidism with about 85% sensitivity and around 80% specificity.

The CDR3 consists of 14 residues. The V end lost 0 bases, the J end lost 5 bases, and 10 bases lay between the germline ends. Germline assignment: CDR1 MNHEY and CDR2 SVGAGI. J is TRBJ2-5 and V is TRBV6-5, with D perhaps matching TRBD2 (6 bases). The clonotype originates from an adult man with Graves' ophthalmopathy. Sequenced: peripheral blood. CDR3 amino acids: CASSYSSGVETQYF. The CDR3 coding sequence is TGTGCCAGCAGTTACTCGTCGGGGGTCGAGACCCAGTACTTC.